Sequencing of this T cell receptor (beta chain) was carried out in a study of T cell responses to AZD1222 COVID-19 vaccine. Looking at the study overall: Second doses at about 4 or about 12 weeks were pooled.

The table came from immunoSEQ multiplex PCR; TCRdb's copy has only in-frame clones and leaves some out. Of about 140,000 clones listed, around nine tenths were seen once; the top ten hold under 2%. Regarding this clone: Its antigen is undetermined.

Study-wide findings and caveats: With dominance at 160-218 and 743-854, vaccine-associated CD4 TCRs spanned spike. White British ancestry dominated among donors, who included more females, and clonal diversity was possibly underestimated. Every sample of the repertoires postdated the peak T cell response.

V lost 4 bases and J lost 5, with 24 bases in between. The germline CDR1 and CDR2 sequences are SGHVS and FNYEAQ. The CDR3 spans 18 residues. The chain recombines TRBV7-6 with TRBJ1-3; D is unresolved. The sequence was collected from an adult in good health. Sequencing used peripheral blood, obtained on day 0 of AZD1222 vaccination. The CDR3: CASSSLYRGISERNTIYF. The CDR3 DNA is TGTGCCAGCAGCTCACTCTACCGCGGGATCTCCGAAAGAAACACCATATATTTT. Drawing the rest from reference TRBV7-6 and TRBJ1-3, the complete variable domain is GAGVSQSPRYKVTKRGQDVALRCDPISGHVSLYWYRQALGQGPEFLTYFNYEAQQDKSGLPNDRFSAERPEGSISTLTIQRTEQRDSAMYRCASSSLYRGISERNTIYFGEGSWLTVV.